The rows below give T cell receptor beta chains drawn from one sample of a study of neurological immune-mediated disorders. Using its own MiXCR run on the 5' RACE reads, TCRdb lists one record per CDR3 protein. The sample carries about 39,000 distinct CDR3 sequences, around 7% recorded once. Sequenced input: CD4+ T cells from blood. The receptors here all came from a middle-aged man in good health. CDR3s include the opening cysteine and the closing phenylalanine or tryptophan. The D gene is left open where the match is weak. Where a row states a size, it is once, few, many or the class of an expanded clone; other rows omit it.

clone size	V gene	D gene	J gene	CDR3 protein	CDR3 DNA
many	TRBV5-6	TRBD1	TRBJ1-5	CASSFTGGNQPQHF	TGTGCCAGCAGCTTTACAGGGGGGAATCAGCCCCAGCATTTT
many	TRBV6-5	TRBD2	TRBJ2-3	CASSYSSSGHSTDTQYF	TGTGCCAGCAGTTACTCGTCTAGCGGGCATAGCACAGATACGCAGTATTTT
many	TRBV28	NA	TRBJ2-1	CASSFGDRDQPRQFF	TGTGCCAGCAGTTTTGGGGACCGGGACCAGCCCAGGCAGTTCTTC
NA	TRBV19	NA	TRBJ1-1	CASNPPSRALGTEAFF	TGTGCCAGTAACCCGCCGTCGAGGGCTCTCGGCACTGAAGCTTTCTTT
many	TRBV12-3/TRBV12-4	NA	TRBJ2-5	CASSLLGEETQYF	TGTGCCAGCAGTTTACTTGGAGAGGAGACCCAGTACTTC
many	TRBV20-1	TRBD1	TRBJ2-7	CSASLTGAPYEQYF	TGCAGTGCTAGTCTGACAGGGGCCCCCTACGAGCAGTACTTC
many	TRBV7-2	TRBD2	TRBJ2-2	CASSLVGGRGYTGELFF	TGTGCCAGCAGCTTAGTCGGCGGGAGGGGTTACACCGGGGAGCTGTTTTTT
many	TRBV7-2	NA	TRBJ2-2	CASSLGTPNTGELFF	TGTGCCAGCAGCTTGGGGACCCCGAACACCGGGGAGCTGTTTTTT
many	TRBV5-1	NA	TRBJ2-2	CASSTSSNTGELFF	TGCGCCAGCAGCACTAGTTCGAACACCGGGGAGCTGTTTTTT
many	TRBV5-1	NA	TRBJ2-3	CASGKPPDGTGTDTQYF	TGCGCCAGCGGTAAGCCACCCGATGGCACGGGTACAGATACGCAGTATTTT
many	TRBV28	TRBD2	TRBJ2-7	CASSLPGLARAPSYEQYF	TGTGCCAGCAGTCTCCCGGGACTAGCGCGCGCACCTTCCTACGAGCAGTACTTC
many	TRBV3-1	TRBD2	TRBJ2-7	CASSQARLAGVHEQYF	TGTGCCAGCAGCCAAGCACGACTAGCGGGAGTCCACGAGCAGTACTTC
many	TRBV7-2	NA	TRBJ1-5	CASSLWGAGQPQHF	TGTGCCAGCAGCTTATGGGGGGCAGGTCAGCCCCAGCATTTT
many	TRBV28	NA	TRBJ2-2	CASSPGGATAHTGELFF	TGTGCCAGCAGCCCCGGCGGGGCGACCGCTCACACCGGGGAGCTGTTTTTT
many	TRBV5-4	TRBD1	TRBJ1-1	CASSGMGQGNTEAFF	TGTGCCAGCAGCGGAATGGGACAGGGTAACACTGAAGCTTTCTTT
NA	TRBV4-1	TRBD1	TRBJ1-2	CASSLPNRGRNYGYTF	TGCGCCAGCAGCCTGCCAAACAGGGGGCGGAACTATGGCTACACCTTC
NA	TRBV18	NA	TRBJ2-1	CASSPQGSTIMDEQFF	TGTGCCAGCTCACCACAGGGGTCAACCATCATGGATGAGCAGTTCTTC
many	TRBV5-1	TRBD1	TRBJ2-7	CASSAGTGRSYEQYF	TGCGCCAGCAGCGCTGGGACAGGTAGATCCTACGAGCAGTACTTC
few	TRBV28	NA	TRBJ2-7	CASRGSGTSYEQYF	TGTGCCAGCAGAGGGAGTGGTACTTCGTACGAGCAGTACTTC
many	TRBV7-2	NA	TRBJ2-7	CASSLAPTGYEQYF	TGTGCCAGCAGCTTAGCCCCGACAGGCTACGAGCAGTACTTC
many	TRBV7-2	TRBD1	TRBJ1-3	CASSLMPDRGDTIYF	TGTGCCAGCAGCCTCATGCCGGACAGGGGTGACACCATATATTTT
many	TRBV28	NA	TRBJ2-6	CASSLRERGANVLTF	TGTGCCAGCAGTTTGCGGGAAAGAGGGGCCAACGTCCTGACTTTC
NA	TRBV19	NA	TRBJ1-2	CAAWGQRNYGYTF	TGTGCCGCCTGGGGCCAACGTAACTATGGCTACACCTTC
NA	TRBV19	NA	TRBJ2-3	CASSRRGAGQTDTQYF	TGTGCCAGTAGCCGAAGGGGCGCGGGGCAAACAGATACGCAGTATTTT
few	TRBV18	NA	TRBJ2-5	CASSRAQETQYF	TGTGCCAGCTCCCGGGCTCAAGAGACCCAGTACTTC
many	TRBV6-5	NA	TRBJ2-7	CASSYRGNKYSRGYEQYF	TGTGCCAGCAGTTACCGCGGGAACAAGTATTCCCGCGGCTACGAGCAGTACTTC
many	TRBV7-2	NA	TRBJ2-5	CASSLGGQEETQYF	TGTGCCAGCAGCTTAGGGGGCCAAGAAGAGACCCAGTACTTC
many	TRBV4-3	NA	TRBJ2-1	CASSQEVWGTRLTKEQFF	TGCGCCAGCAGCCAAGAAGTGTGGGGGACGCGACTGACAAAAGAGCAGTTCTTC
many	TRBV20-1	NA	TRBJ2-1	CSARPPRWGHNEQFF	TGCAGTGCTAGACCACCCCGTTGGGGTCACAATGAGCAGTTCTTC
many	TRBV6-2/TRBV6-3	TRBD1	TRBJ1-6	CATRDRINSPLHF	TGTGCCACCAGGGACAGGATCAATTCACCCCTCCACTTT
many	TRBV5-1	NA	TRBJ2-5	CASSSLWGQETQYF	TGCGCCAGCAGCTCTCTATGGGGACAAGAGACCCAGTACTTC
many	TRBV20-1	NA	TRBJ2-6	CSARGGGEGANVLTF	TGCAGTGCTAGAGGTGGAGGGGAAGGGGCCAACGTCCTGACTTTC
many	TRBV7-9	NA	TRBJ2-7	CASSRGWQGYEQYF	TGTGCCAGCAGCCGCGGATGGCAGGGGTACGAGCAGTACTTC
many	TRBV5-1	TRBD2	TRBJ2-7	CASSLSERGEQYF	TGCGCCAGCAGCTTGAGCGAGCGGGGCGAGCAGTACTTC
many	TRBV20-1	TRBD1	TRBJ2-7	CSATDREYEQYF	TGCAGTGCTACGGACAGGGAATACGAGCAGTACTTC
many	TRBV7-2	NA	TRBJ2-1	CASRVFNEQFF	TGTGCCAGCAGGGTTTTCAATGAGCAGTTCTTC
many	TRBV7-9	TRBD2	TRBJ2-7	CASGLAGAYEQYF	TGTGCCAGTGGACTAGCGGGAGCCTACGAGCAGTACTTC
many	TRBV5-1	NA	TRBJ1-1	CASSLDLGLGAFF	TGCGCCAGCAGCTTGGATCTAGGGCTTGGAGCTTTCTTT
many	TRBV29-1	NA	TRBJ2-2	CSAENTGELFF	TGCAGCGCTGAGAACACCGGGGAGCTGTTTTTT
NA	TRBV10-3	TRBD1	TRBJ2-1	CAISVTGQNEQFF	TGTGCCATCAGTGTGACAGGGCAAAATGAGCAGTTCTTC